The 28 T cell receptor beta chains below were found in one sample sequenced in a study of T cell responses to AZD1222 COVID-19 vaccine. The assay was immunoSEQ multiplex PCR, and TCRdb's table has in-frame clones only and misses some. The table has 130,000 to 150,000 clones, around 93% seen once. The specimen comprised peripheral blood, sampled on day 0 of AZD1222 vaccination. The receptors derive from an adult in good health.

This chain uses TRBV11-3 with TRBJ2-6; D remains unclear. CDR3 size: 16 residues. CDR1 is SGHNT, CDR2 YENEEA, per germline. Trimming took off 0 bases at V and 1 base at J, with 7 bases between the two ends. The CDR3 coding sequence is TGTGCCAGCAGCTTAGATGGGCCGTCTGGGGCCAACGTCCTGACTTTC. It yields the protein CASSLDGPSGANVLTF.

This clone was seen more than once but under ten times. The genes are TRBV25-1 and TRBJ2-7; no clear D. The CDR3 is made up of 10 amino acids. Per the germline V gene, CDR1 is MGHDK and CDR2 is SYGVNS. V lost 5 bases and J 10 bases, leaving 9 bases between the germline ends. The CDR3 DNA is TGTGCCAGCAGTACACGAATACAGTACTTC. It translates to CASSTRIQYF.

V is TRBV28 and J is TRBJ1-2; perhaps TRBD1 as D (5 bases). The CDR3 has 12 residues. Per the germline V gene, CDR1 is MDHEN and CDR2 is SYDVKM. V was pared by 5 bases and J by 2 bases, with 6 bases between. CDR3 sequence (DNA): TGTGCCAGCAGTCCAGGGAACTATGGCTACACCTTC. This codes for CASSPGNYGYTF.

CDR3 region: CASSLGWGTEAFF. Written as DNA, the CDR3 is TGTGCCAGCAGCTTAGGTTGGGGGACTGAAGCTTTCTTT. This sequence joins TRBV7-2 and TRBJ1-1; weak D call: TRBD1 (5 bases). Looked up from germline, CDR1 is SGHTA and CDR2 is FQGNSA. The V gene lost 1 base and the J gene lost 5 bases, with 8 bases spanning the gap. There are 13 residues in the CDR3. Supplemented by reference TRBV7-2 and TRBJ1-1, the full variable domain reads GAGVSQSPSNKVTEKGKDVELRCDPISGHTALYWYRQSLGQGLEFLIYFQGNSAPDKSGLPSDRFSAERTGGSVSTLTIQRTQQEDSAVYLCASSLGWGTEAFFGQGTRLTVV.

Of note for this clone: Additional DNA sequences in this sample encode the identical CDR3. The genes are TRBV5-1 and TRBJ2-3; D is uncertain. This CDR3 has 14 residues. Trimming left V 1 base short and J 5 bases short, with 11 bases between. Germline V CDR1 and CDR2: SGHRS, YFSETQ. This chain's CDR3 is CASSLSQAGDTQYF. CDR3 nucleotide sequence: TGCGCCAGCAGCTTGAGTCAGGCAGGAGATACGCAGTATTTT.

The chain recombines TRBV14 with TRBJ2-7, with 8 bases identical to TRBD2. This CDR3 has 14 residues. Germline values: CDR1 SGHDN, CDR2 FVKESK. Losses at the gene ends were 2 bases for V and 10 bases for J; bases not matched to a gene: 10. This CDR3 reads CASSQHLAGMDQYF. CDR3 bases: TGTGCCAGCAGCCAACATTTAGCGGGAATGGATCAGTACTTC.

The J gene is TRBJ1-1, the V gene TRBV5-1, with 9 bases matching TRBD1. CDR1 and CDR2 from the germline V gene are SGHRS and YFSETQ. The V segment lost 4 bases and the J segment 6 bases; nucleotides outside the gene matches: 7. This CDR3 contains 14 residues. The CDR3 DNA sequence: TGCGCCAGCAGCCCAGGGACAGGGAGCCCTGAAGCTTTCTTT. It encodes CASSPGTGSPEAFF.

The rearrangement joins TRBV7-9 to TRBJ1-4; TRBD1 aligns across 8 bases. The CDR3 extends over 14 amino acids. CDR1 is SEHNR and CDR2 is FQNEAQ in the germline V gene (reference sequence). The trim removed 5 bases at V and 10 bases at J, leaving 9 bases unmatched. The CDR3 nucleotides read TGTGCCAGCAGCCCGGGACAGGACCTCACAAAACTGTTTTTT. It translates to CASSPGQDLTKLFF.

The chain combines TRBV19 with TRBJ1-2, with a weak D call TRBD1 (5 bases). The germline V and J ends were trimmed by 10 bases and 7 bases, with 10 bases remaining between them. Germline V gene data show CDR1 as LNHDA and CDR2 as SQIVND (reference sequence). There are 10 residues in the CDR3. The CDR3 DNA follows: TGTGCCACCCAGGGCTTTGGCTACACCTTC. As protein: CATQGFGYTF.

This clone was seen only once. The J gene is TRBJ2-2, the V gene TRBV18; 8 bases match TRBD1. V was pared by 8 bases and J by 1 base, with 3 bases of the junction left unmatched. The CDR3 runs 14 residues. Germline-derived CDR1 and CDR2 are KGHSH and LQKENI. The CDR3 sequence: CASTGQGNTGELFF. Here the CDR3 DNA reads TGTGCCAGCACTGGACAGGGGAACACCGGGGAGCTGTTTTTT. Based on the CDR3 plus reference TRBV18 and TRBJ2-2, the full variable domain is NAGVMQNPRHLVRRRGQEARLRCSPMKGHSHVYWYRQLPEEGLKFMVYLQKENIIDESGMPKERFSAEFPKEGPSILRIQQVVRGDSAAYFCASTGQGNTGELFFGEGSRLTVL.

V is TRBV7-8 and J is TRBJ1-2; D not certain. There are 13 residues in the CDR3. V gave up 8 bases and J gave up 1 base, with 11 bases separating them. Germline CDR1 SGHVS, CDR2 FQNEAQ. This chain's CDR3 is CASGRLNNYGYTF. The CDR3 bases are TGTGCCAGCGGTCGACTGAATAACTATGGCTACACCTTC.

The genes are TRBV28 and TRBJ1-1, with D possibly TRBD1 on 5 matching bases. V was shortened by 7 bases and J by 3 bases, with 24 bases between the two germline ends. The CDR3 totals 17 residues. Germline V gene sequence: CDR1 MDHEN, CDR2 SYDVKM. As DNA, the CDR3 is TGTGCCAGCAACGGTATAACTACCAGGGTTAGGGACACTGAAGCTTTCTTT. Residues: CASNGITTRVRDTEAFF.

The chain joins TRBV24-1 to TRBJ1-1; D ambiguous. Trimming pared 3 bases from V and 6 bases from J, leaving 10 bases between. The length of the CDR3 is 13 residues. Germline V lookup: CDR1 KGHDR, CDR2 SFDVKD. CDR3 in DNA: TGTGCCACCAGTGATGGGGTAGGGCCTGAAGCTTTCTTT. Amino acid sequence: CATSDGVGPEAFF.

As regards this clone: A read error may account for a junction end that differs from germline. The V gene is TRBV5-8, the J gene TRBJ2-7, with 7 bases that match TRBD1. The CDR3 has 11 amino acids. Germline V lookup: CDR1 SGHTS, CDR2 YDEGEE. CDR3 sequence: CASSPRPGTVF. The CDR3 coding sequence is TGTGCCAGCAGCCCTCGTCCCGGGACAGTGTTC.

This clone was recorded once. The rearrangement links TRBV7-6 to TRBJ1-6; tentatively, D is TRBD1 (6 bases). CDR1 and CDR2 (germline): SGHVS, FNYEAQ. V lost 3 bases, J lost 7 bases, and 10 bases lay in between. The CDR3 contains 14 residues. In nucleotides, the CDR3 is TGTGCCAGCAGCTTGGGGGCGTCGAATTCACCCCTCCACTTT. It translates to CASSLGASNSPLHF.

The chain recombines TRBV11-2 with TRBJ2-7, with D possibly TRBD2 on 6 matching bases. The CDR3 is 15 amino acids. Germline CDR1 is SGHAT and CDR2 is FQNNGV. The germline V and J ends were trimmed by 6 bases and 2 bases, with 17 bases remaining between them. Here the CDR3 DNA reads TGTGCCAGCAGTCCCTCCCGGGGACTGACCTACGAGCAGTACTTC. This codes for CASSPSRGLTYEQYF.

J is TRBJ2-5 and V is TRBV18, with D maybe TRBD2 (6 bases). With 1 base removed from V and 5 bases from J, the gap between germline ends came to 11 bases. CDR3 size: 14 residues. CDR1 is KGHSH and CDR2 is LQKENI in the germline V gene. CDR3 residues: CASSPRRGRETQYF. The CDR3 DNA reads as TGTGCCAGCTCACCACGGCGGGGCCGGGAGACCCAGTACTTC. The variable domain in full, completed from reference TRBV18 and TRBJ2-5, reads NAGVMQNPRHLVRRRGQEARLRCSPMKGHSHVYWYRQLPEEGLKFMVYLQKENIIDESGMPKERFSAEFPKEGPSILRIQQVVRGDSAAYFCASSPRRGRETQYFGPGTRLLVL.

CDR3 amino acids: CSASTMAGGMDEQFF. As DNA, the CDR3 is TGCAGTGCTAGTACTATGGCGGGGGGGATGGATGAGCAGTTCTTC. The rearrangement joins TRBV20-1 to TRBJ2-1, with 9 bases that match TRBD2. In germline, CDR1 is DFQATT, CDR2 SNEGSKA (reference sequence). There are 15 residues in the CDR3. V lost 3 bases to trimming and J lost 8 bases; unmatched junction nucleotides: 11.

This chain joins TRBV10-2 and TRBJ1-2, with 10 bases matching TRBD1. V shed 4 bases and J 7 bases; nucleotides not matched to a gene: 12. The germline V gene has CDR1 WSHSY and CDR2 SAAADI. The CDR3 contains 16 residues. For the CDR3, the DNA is TGCGCCAGCAGTGCCCGACGGACAGGGGGGTCGGGTGGCTACACCTTC. This translates into CASSARRTGGSGGYTF.

V is TRBV6-2 or TRBV6-3 and J is TRBJ1-1, with 10 bases fitting TRBD1. Germline lookup yields CDR1 MNHEY and CDR2 SVGEGT. The CDR3 extends over 15 amino acids. After removal of 5 bases from V and 4 bases from J, the junction contained 7 bases not matched to a gene. The DNA of the CDR3 is TGTGCCAGCAGTAAACTCCGGGACAGGGGCACTGAAGCTTTCTTT. Amino acid sequence: CASSKLRDRGTEAFF.

The chain is built from TRBV6-6 and TRBJ1-5; D possibly corresponds to TRBD1 (5 bases). Trimming cost V 4 bases and J 6 bases, with 10 bases left between them. CDR1 is MNHNY and CDR2 is SVGAGI in the germline V gene (reference sequence). CDR3 size: 13 residues. CDR3 protein: CASSLGESQPQHF. As DNA, the CDR3 is TGTGCCAGCAGTTTAGGGGAGAGTCAGCCCCAGCATTTT.

The rearrangement joins TRBV4-3 to TRBJ2-3; 10 bases agree with TRBD2. Germline CDR1 and CDR2: LGHNA and YSLEER. The CDR3 is 18 residues long. With V trimmed by 4 bases and J by 5 bases, 15 bases remained unmatched. The CDR3 DNA reads as TGCGCCAGCAGCCCAGGGACAGCGGGAGGGACACACAAAGATACGCAGTATTTT. Translation: CASSPGTAGGTHKDTQYF.

This clone has at least ten counts. This rearrangement joins TRBV3-1 (or the pseudogene TRBV3-2) to TRBJ2-7, with 7 bases lining up with TRBD1. The CDR3 spans 14 residues. CDR1 LGHDT and CDR2 YNNKEL come from the germline V gene (reference sequence). The trim removed 1 base at V and 5 bases at J, leaving 5 bases unmatched. The CDR3 loop is CASSQVTGSDEQYF. The CDR3 bases are TGTGCCAGCAGCCAAGTGACAGGGAGTGACGAGCAGTACTTC.

The chain carries TRBV6-5 and TRBJ2-7; TRBD1 aligns across 11 bases. Per germline, CDR1 MNHEY and CDR2 SVGAGI. V dropped 5 bases and J dropped 5; count of bases not matched to a gene: 5. This CDR3 region has 14 residues. The CDR3 nucleotides are TGTGCCAGCAGTATCGGGACAGGGGGTCACGAGCAGTACTTC. Translation: CASSIGTGGHEQYF.

V is TRBV28 and J is TRBJ1-1, with TRBD1 identical over 9 bases. CDR3 size: 14 residues. With 3 bases clipped from V and 3 bases from J, the junction kept 2 bases outside the gene matches. CDR1 and CDR2 from the germline V gene are MDHEN and SYDVKM. CDR3 sequence (DNA): TGTGCCAGCAGTTTTGACAGGGGGTACACTGAAGCTTTCTTT. Encoded protein: CASSFDRGYTEAFF.

The chain employs TRBV20-1 and TRBJ1-2; the D is unclear. The CDR3 length is 11 residues. From germline, CDR1 is DFQATT and CDR2 SNEGSKA (reference sequence). V lost 3 bases, J lost 4 bases, and 6 bases lay in between. The CDR3 loop is CSARVIYGYTF. CDR3 coding DNA: TGCAGTGCTAGGGTCATCTATGGCTACACCTTC.

This clone appeared many times. V gene TRBV7-9 combines with J gene TRBJ2-7, with 10 nucleotides matching TRBD1. Germline CDR1 is SEHNR and CDR2 is FQNEAQ (reference sequence). Unmatched junction bases numbered 12, after V lost 6 bases and J lost 7 bases. The CDR3 is made up of 15 amino acids. In DNA form, the CDR3 reads TGTGCCAGCAGATCCGGGACAGGGGTTTTGGGTGAGCAGTACTTC. It translates to CASRSGTGVLGEQYF.

This chain links TRBV7-2 with TRBJ2-3; possible D gene TRBD2, 6 bases. Trimming removed 5 bases at V and 8 bases at J, with 17 bases between. CDR1 is SGHTA, CDR2 FQGNSA, per germline. This CDR3 is 14 amino acids long. CDR3 sequence: CASSTTRLMSTQYF. The DNA of the CDR3 is TGTGCCAGCAGCACGACTAGGTTGATGAGTACGCAGTATTTT.